These 3 T cell receptor beta chains were all obtained from the same sample, sequenced in a study of blood T cells in healthy people across ages. A J-beta primer mix and a sample-barcoded 5' primer were used in a second PCR of about 7 to 12 cycles. TCRdb re-derived calls from the 5' RACE reads in MiXCR, one entry per CDR3 protein. The sample consists of 800,000 to 1,000,000 distinct CDR3 sequences, about 48% of them appearing once. The sequenced sample was blood. These receptors were obtained from a man in his thirties or forties in good health.

The V gene is TRBV24-1, the J gene TRBJ2-3, with 8 positions matching TRBD2. The CDR3 is 16 residues long. Germline V gene lookup returns CDR1 KGHDR and CDR2 SFDVKD. The J segment lost 3 bases and the V segment lost 0 bases, leaving 4 bases of the junction unmatched. Written as DNA, the CDR3 is TGTGCCACCAGTGATTTGCCGGGGGGGGAGACAGATACGCAGTATTTT. Its translation: CATSDLPGGETDTQYF.

This clonotype showed up just a few times. The J gene is TRBJ2-7, the V gene TRBV5-6; 8 bases map to TRBD2. The J call may be faulty, since TRBJ2-4 better matches the DNA end. Germline-derived CDR1 and CDR2 are SGHDT and YYEEEE. The CDR3 is 15 residues long. This CDR3 reads CASSLGGLVSYIQYF. CDR3 sequence (DNA): TGTGCCAGCAGCTTGGGGGGACTAGTCTCGTACATTCAGTACTTC.

The rearrangement joins TRBV7-9 to TRBJ1-6, with D tentatively TRBD1 (5 bases). In germline, CDR1 is SEHNR, CDR2 FQNEAQ (reference sequence). The CDR3 extends over 16 amino acids. Trimming took off 1 base at V and 7 bases at J, with 14 bases between the two ends. The chain's CDR3 is CASSLGPGSGNSPLHF. CDR3 coding DNA: TGTGCCAGCAGCTTAGGTCCAGGGTCAGGAAATTCACCCCTCCACTTT.